This TCR beta chain was profiled in a study of T cells in Graves' hyperthyroidism and ophthalmopathy. Study-wide findings and caveats: It was a median 6.5 months before onset that the model predicted ophthalmopathy.

The study enrolled patients aged 18 to 65 with newly diagnosed hyperthyroidism of under 2 months' duration. The blood sample was taken at first hyperthyroidism diagnosis, before any ophthalmopathy symptoms. In germline, CDR1 is MNHNY, CDR2 SVGAGI (reference sequence). The V end was cut by 2 bases, the J end by 3 bases, with 11 bases between. The CDR3 loop spans 16 amino acids. From RNA transcripts, TCR beta CDR3 regions were amplified. First-round RT-PCR of the TCR CDR3 relied on the HTBI primer set. TCRdb called the multiplex PCR reads again in MiXCR, with one record for every CDR3 protein. The table shows more than 300,000 distinct CDR3 sequences, with approximately 18% occurring only once. This clonotype was seen ten or more times. The target antigen is unknown.

The V and J genes are TRBV6-6 and TRBJ2-6; D is ambiguous. The source of this sequence is a woman between 25 and 40 years old with Graves' hyperthyroidism that later progressed to Graves' ophthalmopathy. Sequencing was performed on blood. CDR3 sequence (DNA): TGTGCCAGCAGTTACACCCCCGTAGGTGGGGCCAACGTCCTGACTTTC. Translation gives CASSYTPVGGANVLTF.